Listed below are T cell receptor beta chains from one sample, sequenced in a study of lymphopenia after photon versus proton radiotherapy. Only in-frame clones appear in the TCRdb table, and some are missing; sequencing was by immunoSEQ multiplex PCR. The sample has approximately 160,000 clones; 75% to 90% are singletons. The sample here was peripheral blood, taken from a patient treated with photon-based radiotherapy. All receptors derive from a man between 50 and 59 years old with gastric cancer. Each CDR3 is given with its conserved first and last residue. Fields, in order: V gene, clone size, D gene, J gene, CDR3 protein, CDR3 DNA. A D gene is named only where the DNA matches it firmly. The listing skips clone size in some rows; elsewhere it reads once, few, many or a size class.

TRBV18,few,-,TRBJ2-7,CASSPHRVEQYF,TGTGCCAGCTCACCTCACAGGGTCGAGCAGTACTTC
TRBV29-1,-,TRBD1,TRBJ1-5,CSVGQGAKQPQHF,TGCAGCGTTGGGCAGGGGGCTAAGCAGCCCCAGCATTTT
TRBV4-1,-,TRBD2,TRBJ2-1,CASSQVPSGRGNEQFF,TGCGCCAGCAGCCAAGTGCCGAGCGGGAGGGGGAATGAGCAGTTCTTC
TRBV5-5,-,-,TRBJ2-4,CASSFGAAKNIQYF,TGTGCCAGCAGCTTTGGAGCCGCCAAAAACATTCAGTACTTC
TRBV7-2,once,TRBD1,TRBJ1-5,CASSVRGQRNQPQHF,TGTGCCAGCAGCGTACGGGGACAGCGCAATCAGCCCCAGCATTTT
TRBV21-1,-,-,TRBJ2-7,CASSAVTSCGYEQYF,TGTGCCAGCAGCGCGGTGACTAGTTGTGGGTACGAGCAGTACTTC
TRBV29-1,-,-,TRBJ2-7,CSAVRAQDLYEQYF,TGCAGCGCCGTAAGAGCACAGGATCTTTACGAGCAGTACTTC
TRBV10-2,-,TRBD2,TRBJ2-7,CASSERGRASYEQYF,TGCGCCAGCAGTGAGCGCGGGAGGGCGTCCTACGAGCAGTACTTC
TRBV9,-,-,TRBJ2-3,CASTPFRQDSTDTQYF,TGTGCCAGCACCCCGTTTAGGCAGGATAGCACAGATACGCAGTATTTT
TRBV6-1,-,TRBD1,TRBJ2-1,CASFLQGIEQFF,TGTGCCAGCTTTCTACAGGGGATTGAGCAGTTCTTC
TRBV18,-,-,TRBJ2-2,CASNPGPGALTNTGELFF,TGTGCCAGCAATCCGGGCCCCGGGGCGCTCACGAACACCGGGGAGCTGTTTTTT
TRBV28,-,-,TRBJ1-3,CASDSPGTLSGNTIYF,TGTGCCAGCGACTCTCCCGGGACCCTCTCTGGAAACACCATATATTTT
TRBV18,-,TRBD1,TRBJ1-2,CASSPDRDYGYTF,TGTGCCAGCTCGCCCGACAGGGACTATGGCTACACCTTC
TRBV7-2,once,TRBD1,TRBJ1-4,CASSLAQGGATELFF,TGTGCCAGCAGCTTAGCCCAGGGGGGGGCGACGGAACTGTTTTTT
TRBV28,-,TRBD1,TRBJ1-2,CASRNRGNYGYTF,TGTGCCAGCAGAAACAGGGGGAACTATGGCTACACCTTC
TRBV29-1,-,-,TRBJ2-3,CSVEDPDRTMTDTQYF,TGCAGCGTTGAAGATCCTGACAGAACCATGACAGATACGCAGTATTTT
TRBV6-5,-,-,TRBJ2-1,CASSYNNQGGYEQFF,TGTGCCAGCAGTTATAACAACCAGGGTGGATATGAGCAGTTCTTC
TRBV29-1,-,TRBD2,TRBJ2-3,CSVEGGLAGAGDTQYF,TGCAGCGTTGAAGGGGGGCTAGCGGGAGCGGGAGATACGCAGTATTTT
TRBV15,-,-,TRBJ1-3,CATSRAHAGNTIYF,TGTGCCACCAGCAGAGCGCACGCTGGAAACACCATATATTTT
TRBV4-1,-,TRBD2,TRBJ2-2,CASSQTEAGGITGELFF,TGCGCCAGCAGCCAGACGGAGGCGGGAGGGATCACCGGGGAGCTGTTTTTT
TRBV25-1,-,TRBD1,TRBJ1-1,CASSELDRGMAEAFF,TGTGCCAGCAGTGAACTGGACAGGGGTATGGCTGAAGCTTTCTTT
TRBV7-9,-,-,TRBJ2-3,CASSLAGAASTDTQYF,TGTGCCAGCAGCTTAGCTGGGGCCGCTAGCACAGATACGCAGTATTTT
TRBV7-2,-,TRBD2,TRBJ2-3,CASSFPGGRSDTQYF,TGTGCCAGCAGCTTCCCGGGAGGGCGATCGGATACGCAGTATTTT
TRBV6-5,-,-,TRBJ2-7,CASSYSKAGPSYEQYF,TGTGCCAGCAGTTACTCTAAGGCGGGGCCATCCTACGAGCAGTACTTC
TRBV28,-,-,TRBJ1-1,CASSLRGREAEAFF,TGTGCCAGCAGTTTAAGGGGCAGGGAAGCTGAAGCTTTCTTT